This TCR beta chain was captured by sequencing in a study of Ad26.COV2.S vaccination and SARS-CoV-2 variants. Study-wide context: COV1001, an Ad26.COV2.S trial, supplied this vaccine-arm donor. The study gave Ad26.COV2.S intramuscularly, once or twice 56 days apart.

As for this clone: Its antigen is still unknown.

Noted treatment: approximately 18 received Ad26.COV2.S at low or high dose, single or two shots; 5 received placebo; per-sample allocation not given. Sampling was performed 63 days after the first vaccine or placebo injection. Study findings and constraints: Relative to placebo recipients, vaccine recipients exhibited elevated spike-specific TCR breadth.

Germline V gene data show CDR1 as KGHSH and CDR2 as LQKENI. Germline trimming cut 6 bases from V and 4 bases from J; bases unmatched to any gene: 8. The CDR3 is 15 residues long. TCRdb keeps only in-frame clones here, not all; method: immunoSEQ multiplex PCR. This sample has approximately 460,000 clones; 70% to 90% occur once, and the top ten carry under 2%. The TCR comes from a person between 18 and 60 years old who received the Ad26.COV2.S COVID-19 vaccine or a placebo. The material sequenced was peripheral blood, taken in a trial of Ad26.COV2.S vaccine versus placebo. The rearrangement links TRBV18 to TRBJ2-7; TRBD2 aligns across 11 bases. CDR3 amino acids: CASSFVAGGDYEQYF. The CDR3 nucleotides read TGTGCCAGCTCCTTCGTAGCGGGAGGGGATTACGAGCAGTACTTC. The variable domain in full, completed from reference TRBV18 and TRBJ2-7, reads NAGVMQNPRHLVRRRGQEARLRCSPMKGHSHVYWYRQLPEEGLKFMVYLQKENIIDESGMPKERFSAEFPKEGPSILRIQQVVRGDSAAYFCASSFVAGGDYEQYFGPGTRLTVT.